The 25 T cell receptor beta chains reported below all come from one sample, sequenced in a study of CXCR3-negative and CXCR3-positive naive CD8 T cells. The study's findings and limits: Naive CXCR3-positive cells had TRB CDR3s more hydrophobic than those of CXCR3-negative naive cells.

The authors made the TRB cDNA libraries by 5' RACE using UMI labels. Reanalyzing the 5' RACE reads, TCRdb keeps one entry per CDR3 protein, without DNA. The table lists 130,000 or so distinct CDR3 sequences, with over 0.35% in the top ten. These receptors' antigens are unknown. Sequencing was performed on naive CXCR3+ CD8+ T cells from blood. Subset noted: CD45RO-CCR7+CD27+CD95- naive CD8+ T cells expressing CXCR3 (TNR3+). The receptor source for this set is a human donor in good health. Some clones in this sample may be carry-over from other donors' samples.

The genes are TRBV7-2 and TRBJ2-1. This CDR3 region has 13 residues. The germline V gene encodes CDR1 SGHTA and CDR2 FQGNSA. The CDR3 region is CASSLGYSNEQFF.

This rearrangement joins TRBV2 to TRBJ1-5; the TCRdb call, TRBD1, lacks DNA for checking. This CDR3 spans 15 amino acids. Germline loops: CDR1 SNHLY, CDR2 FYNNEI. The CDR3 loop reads CASRESAGQGEPEHF. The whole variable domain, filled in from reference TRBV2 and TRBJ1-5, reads EPEVTQTPSHQVTQMGQEVILRCVPISNHLYFYWYRQILGQKVEFLVSFYNNEISEKSEIFDDQFSVERPDGSNFTLKIRSTKLEDSAMYFCASRESAGQGEPEHFGDGTRLSIL.

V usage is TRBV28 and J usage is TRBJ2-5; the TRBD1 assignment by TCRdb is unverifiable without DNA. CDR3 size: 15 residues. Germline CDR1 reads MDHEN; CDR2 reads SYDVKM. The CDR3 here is CASSFRQGNQETQYF.

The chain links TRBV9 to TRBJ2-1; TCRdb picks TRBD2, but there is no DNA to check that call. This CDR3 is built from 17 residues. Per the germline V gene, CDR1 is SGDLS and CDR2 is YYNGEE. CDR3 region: CASSLTRLAGNSNEQFF.

The CDR3 sequence: CASSLPRDTLSYEQYF. The chain has TRBV7-9 and TRBJ2-7; the TCRdb call, TRBD1, lacks DNA for checking. The CDR3 is 16 amino acids. CDR1 is SEHNR and CDR2 is FQNEAQ in the germline V gene (reference sequence).

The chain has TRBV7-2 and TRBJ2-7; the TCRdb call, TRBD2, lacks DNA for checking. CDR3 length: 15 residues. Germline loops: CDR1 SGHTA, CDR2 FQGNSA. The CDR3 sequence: CASSHGLAGVYEQYF. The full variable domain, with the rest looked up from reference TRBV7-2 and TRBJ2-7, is GAGVSQSPSNKVTEKGKDVELRCDPISGHTALYWYRQSLGQGLEFLIYFQGNSAPDKSGLPSDRFSAERTGGSVSTLTIQRTQQEDSAVYLCASSHGLAGVYEQYFGPGTRLTVT.

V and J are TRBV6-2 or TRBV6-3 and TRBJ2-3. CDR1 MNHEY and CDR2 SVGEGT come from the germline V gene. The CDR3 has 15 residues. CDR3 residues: CASSLLAWATDTQYF.

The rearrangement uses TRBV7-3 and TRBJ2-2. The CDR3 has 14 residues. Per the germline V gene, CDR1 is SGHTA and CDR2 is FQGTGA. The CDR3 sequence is CASSLGVNLGELFF.

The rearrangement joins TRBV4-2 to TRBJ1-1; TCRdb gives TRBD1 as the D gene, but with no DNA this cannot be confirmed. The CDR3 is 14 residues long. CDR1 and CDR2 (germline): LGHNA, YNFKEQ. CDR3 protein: CASSQGGQNTEAFF.

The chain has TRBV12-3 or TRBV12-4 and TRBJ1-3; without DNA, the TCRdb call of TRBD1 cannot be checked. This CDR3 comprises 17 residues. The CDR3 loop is CASSWASAAYSGNTIYF.

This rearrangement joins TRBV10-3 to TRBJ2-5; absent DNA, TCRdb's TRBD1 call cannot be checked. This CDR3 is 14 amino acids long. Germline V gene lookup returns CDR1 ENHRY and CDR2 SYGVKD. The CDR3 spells CAISEEGTAETQYF.

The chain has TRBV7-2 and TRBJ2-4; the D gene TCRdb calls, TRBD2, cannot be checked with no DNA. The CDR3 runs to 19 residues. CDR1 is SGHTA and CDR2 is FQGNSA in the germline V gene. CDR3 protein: CASSLTVLAGGPFMGIQYF.

The CDR3 protein is CSVEEAISPSSGANVLTF. The chain has TRBV29-1 and TRBJ2-6; as DNA is missing, the TRBD1 call by TCRdb cannot be tested. The CDR3 consists of 18 residues. In germline, CDR1 is SQVTM, CDR2 ANQGSEA. The variable domain in full, completed from reference TRBV29-1 and TRBJ2-6, reads SAVISQKPSRDICQRGTSLTIQCQVDSQVTMMFWYRQQPGQSLTLIATANQGSEATYESGFVIDKFPISRPNLTFSTLTVSNMSPEDSSIYLCSVEEAISPSSGANVLTFGAGSRLTVL.

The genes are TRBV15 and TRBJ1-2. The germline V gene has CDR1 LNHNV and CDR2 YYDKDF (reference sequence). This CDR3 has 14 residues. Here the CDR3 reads CAASTGDSNYGYTF. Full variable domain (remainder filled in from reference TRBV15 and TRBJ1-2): DAMVIQNPRYQVTQFGKPVTLSCSQTLNHNVMYWYQQKSSQAPKLLFHYYDKDFNNEADTPDNFQSRRPNTSFCFLDIRSPGLGDTAMYLCAASTGDSNYGYTFGSGTRLTVV.

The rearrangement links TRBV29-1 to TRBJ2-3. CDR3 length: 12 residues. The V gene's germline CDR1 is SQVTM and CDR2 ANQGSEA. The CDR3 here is CSVEGLADTQYF.

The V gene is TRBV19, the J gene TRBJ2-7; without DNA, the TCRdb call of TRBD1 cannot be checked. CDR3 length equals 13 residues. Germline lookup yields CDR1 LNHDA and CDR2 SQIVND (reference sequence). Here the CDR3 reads CASTGATPYEQYF.

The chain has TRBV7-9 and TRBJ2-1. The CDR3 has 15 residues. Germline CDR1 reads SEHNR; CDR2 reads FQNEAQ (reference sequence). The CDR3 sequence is CASSLGGISYNEQFF.

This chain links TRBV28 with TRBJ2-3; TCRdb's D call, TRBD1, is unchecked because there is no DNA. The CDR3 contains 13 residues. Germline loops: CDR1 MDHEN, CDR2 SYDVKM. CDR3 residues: CACSLPPDDTQYF.

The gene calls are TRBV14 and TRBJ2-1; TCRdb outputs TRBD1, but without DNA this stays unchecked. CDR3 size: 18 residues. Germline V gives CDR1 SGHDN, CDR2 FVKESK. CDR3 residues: CASSQEEGGVRFGNEQFF. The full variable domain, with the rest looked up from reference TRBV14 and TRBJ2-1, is EAGVTQFPSHSVIEKGQTVTLRCDPISGHDNLYWYRRVMGKEIKFLLHFVKESKQDESGMPNNRFLAERTGGTYSTLKVQPAELEDSGVYFCASSQEEGGVRFGNEQFFGPGTRLTVL.

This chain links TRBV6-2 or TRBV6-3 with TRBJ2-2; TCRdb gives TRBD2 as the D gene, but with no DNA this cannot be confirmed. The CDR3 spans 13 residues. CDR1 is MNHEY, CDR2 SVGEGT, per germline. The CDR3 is CATWGPATGELFF.

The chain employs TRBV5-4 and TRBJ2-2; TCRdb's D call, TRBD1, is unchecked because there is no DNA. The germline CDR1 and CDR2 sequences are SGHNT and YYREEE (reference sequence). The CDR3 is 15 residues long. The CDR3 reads CASSTWTGSTGELFF.

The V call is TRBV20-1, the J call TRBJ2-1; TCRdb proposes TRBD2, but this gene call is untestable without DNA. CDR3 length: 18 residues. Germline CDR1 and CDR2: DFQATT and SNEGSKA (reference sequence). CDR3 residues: CSARNPWTSASSYNEQFF.

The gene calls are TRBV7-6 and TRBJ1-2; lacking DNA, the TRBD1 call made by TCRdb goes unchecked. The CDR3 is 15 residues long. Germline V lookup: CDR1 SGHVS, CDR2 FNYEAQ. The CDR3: CASSPLVADNYGYTF.

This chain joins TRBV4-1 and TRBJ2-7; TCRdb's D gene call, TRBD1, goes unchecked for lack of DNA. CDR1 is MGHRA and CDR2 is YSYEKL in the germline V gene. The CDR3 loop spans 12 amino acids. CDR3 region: CASSQAGTEQYF.

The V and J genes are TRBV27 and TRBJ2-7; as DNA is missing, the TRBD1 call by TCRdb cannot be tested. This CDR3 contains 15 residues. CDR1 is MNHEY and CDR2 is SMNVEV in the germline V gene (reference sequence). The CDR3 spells CASSALGQATYEQYF.